The next 31 T cell receptor beta chains were all read from a single sample in a study of CD8 T cells in Susac syndrome. With random hexamers, reverse transcription was performed on about 0.45 to 1 ug of RNA. TCRdb fed the immunoSEQ multiplex PCR reads into MiXCR, producing one record per CDR3 protein. Altogether around 300,000 distinct CDR3 sequences are present, about 88% being singletons, with the ten largest covering under 0.2%. Sequencing was done on a sample of CD8+ T cells from PBMCs. The receptors derive from a human donor with multiple sclerosis.

The J gene is TRBJ2-1, the V gene TRBV4-3, with TRBD1 identical over 9 bases. Germline V gene lookup returns CDR1 LGHNA and CDR2 YSLEER. The CDR3 contains 16 residues. J gave up 6 bases and V 0 bases, and 6 bases lay outside the gene matches. The CDR3 DNA sequence: TGCGCCAGCAGCCAAGATTCGGAGGGACAGGGCAATGAGCAGTTCTTC. Amino acids: CASSQDSEGQGNEQFF.

J is TRBJ2-2 and V is TRBV9; no definite D call. V dropped 3 bases and J dropped 5 bases, with 5 bases sitting between them. The CDR3 consists of 12 residues. The germline V gene has CDR1 SGDLS and CDR2 YYNGEE. The CDR3 spells CASSERTGELFF. CDR3 DNA sequence: TGTGCCAGCAGCGAGAGAACCGGGGAGCTGTTTTTT.

This clonotype was picked up one time. Here the CDR3 reads CVWAFTGELFF. CDR3 nucleotides: TGTGTCTGGGCGTTCACCGGGGAGCTGTTTTTT. The chain has TRBV7-9 and TRBJ2-2, with D uncertain. The CDR3 is 11 residues long. Per germline, CDR1 SEHNR and CDR2 FQNEAQ (reference sequence).

For this clonotype: The CDR3 carries no conserved terminal phenylalanine or tryptophan, so it likely arises from a read error. V usage is TRBV5-6 and J usage is TRBJ2-7; tentatively, D is TRBD1 (5 bases). Germline V gene sequence: CDR1 SGHDT, CDR2 YYEEEE. Trimming removed 4 bases from V and 3 bases from J, with 14 bases in between. The CDR3 has 14 amino acids. The CDR3 reads CASSGDRAFYEQYL. The CDR3 DNA is TGTGCCAGCAGCGGAGACAGAGCCTTCTACGAGCAGTACCTC.

The sample holds a few counts of this clonotype. The rearrangement uses TRBV29-1 and TRBJ1-1; 7 nucleotides match TRBD1. Per germline, CDR1 SQVTM and CDR2 ANQGSEA. V shed 5 bases and J 1 base; nucleotides not matched to a gene: 1. The CDR3 sequence is 12 residues long. DNA of the CDR3: TGCAGCGTTCGGACAGGGAACACTGAAGCTTTCTTT. This codes for CSVRTGNTEAFF. Full variable domain (outside the CDR3, taken from reference TRBV29-1 and TRBJ1-1): SAVISQKPSRDICQRGTSLTIQCQVDSQVTMMFWYRQQPGQSLTLIATANQGSEATYESGFVIDKFPISRPNLTFSTLTVSNMSPEDSSIYLCSVRTGNTEAFFGQGTRLTVV.

The genes are TRBV7-3 and TRBJ2-1; 7 bases line up with TRBD2. Germline loops: CDR1 SGHTA, CDR2 FQGTGA. This CDR3 is 14 amino acids long. V lost 1 base, J lost 10 bases, and 7 bases stayed unmatched. The CDR3 loop is CASSLSGRAPEQFF. The CDR3 DNA reads as TGTGCCAGCAGCTTAAGTGGGAGGGCCCCCGAGCAGTTCTTC.

The chain has TRBV2 and TRBJ2-3; 7 bases line up with TRBD1. V dropped 10 bases and J dropped 2; count of bases not matched to a gene: 12. The CDR3 covers 15 residues. The germline V gene has CDR1 SNHLY and CDR2 FYNNEI. In DNA, the CDR3 is TGTGCCACACCGCACCGGGACAGCCCCACAGATACGCAGTATTTT. It codes for CATPHRDSPTDTQYF.

The chain combines TRBV7-3 with TRBJ2-3; D is undetermined. Trimming took 0 bases from V and 0 from J, leaving 7 bases between them. This CDR3 is built from 15 residues. The germline V gene encodes CDR1 SGHTA and CDR2 FQGTGA. Here the CDR3 reads CASSLTGYSTDTQYF. CDR3 bases: TGTGCCAGCAGCTTAACTGGTTACAGCACAGATACGCAGTATTTT.

The V gene is TRBV12-5, the J gene TRBJ2-1; D not certain. Trimming shortened V by 2 bases and J by 0 bases, and 11 bases separated the two germline ends. The germline V gene has CDR1 LGHNT and CDR2 FRNRAP. CDR3 length: 16 amino acids. CDR3 in DNA: TGTGCTAGTGGTTTGACGGAATCTACCTCCTACAATGAGCAGTTCTTC. Its protein product is CASGLTESTSYNEQFF.

The chain uses TRBV6-1 and TRBJ1-2; D gene unclear. The V end lost 5 bases, the J end lost 1 base, and 20 bases lay between the germline ends. Looked up from germline, CDR1 is MNHNS and CDR2 is SASEGT. The CDR3 consists of 17 residues. The CDR3: CASSTNGVGVFNYGYTF. The DNA of the CDR3 is TGTGCCAGCAGTACCAACGGGGTCGGGGTGTTTAACTATGGCTACACCTTC.

The V gene is TRBV7-3, the J gene TRBJ2-5; D is ambiguous. Per germline, CDR1 SGHTA and CDR2 FQGTGA. The CDR3 spans 13 residues. V was cut by 5 bases and J by 5 bases, with 12 bases left in between. For the CDR3, the DNA is TGTGCCAGCAGCCCGGACCTGGGGGAGACCCAGTACTTC. Its translation is CASSPDLGETQYF. The whole variable domain, remainder taken from reference TRBV7-3 and TRBJ2-5, is GAGVSQTPSNKVTEKGKYVELRCDPISGHTALYWYRQSLGQGPEFLIYFQGTGAADDSGLPNDRFFAVRPEGSVSTLKIQRTERGDSAVYLCASSPDLGETQYFGPGTRLLVL.

J is TRBJ1-1 and V is TRBV4-2, with D unclear. Germline V CDR1 and CDR2: LGHNA, YNFKEQ. The V and J ends lost 1 base and 4 bases respectively, with 4 bases between them. CDR3 length: 12 amino acids. This CDR3 is CASSQGITEAFF. In DNA, the CDR3 is TGTGCCAGCAGCCAAGGTATCACTGAAGCTTTCTTT.

This chain links TRBV12-3 or TRBV12-4 with TRBJ1-5; perhaps TRBD1 as D (5 bases). This CDR3 is built from 14 residues. V lost 7 bases to trimming and J lost 6 bases, with 16 bases between them. The DNA of the CDR3 is TGTGCCAGCAATGGCAGGGAGTATGGTCAGCCCCAGCATTTT. This codes for CASNGREYGQPQHF.

The V call is TRBV21-1, the J call TRBJ2-3; the table's D call of TRBD2 was not tested on the DNA. TRBV21-1 is designated a pseudogene. This CDR3 comprises 18 residues. CDR3 protein: CASSKKRLAGGPPDTQYF. The DNA for the CDR3 is TGTGCCAGCAGCAAAAAGCGCCTAGCGGGAGGGCCCCCAGATACGCAGTATTTT.

The V call is TRBV7-9, the J call TRBJ2-5; the D call may be TRBD1 or TRBD2 (5 bases each). Trimming shortened V by 4 bases and J by 1 base, and 10 bases separated the two germline ends. The CDR3 has 14 amino acids. The V gene's germline CDR1 is SEHNR and CDR2 FQNEAQ (reference sequence). The DNA of the CDR3 is TGTGCCAGCAGCTACCGGGACCCCCAAGAGACCCAGTACTTC. Its protein is CASSYRDPQETQYF.

The genes are TRBV5-6 and TRBJ2-7; no clear D. The CDR3 length is 13 residues. CDR1 SGHDT and CDR2 YYEEEE come from the germline V gene. V was cut by 7 bases and J by 0 bases, with 11 bases left in between. The CDR3 DNA follows: TGTGCCAGCCAGGACGTTCTCTCCTACGAGCAGTACTTC. Its translation is CASQDVLSYEQYF. Drawing the rest from reference TRBV5-6 and TRBJ2-7, the complete variable domain is DAGVTQSPTHLIKTRGQQVTLRCSPKSGHDTVSWYQQALGQGPQFIFQYYEEEERQRGNFPDRFSGHQFPNYSSELNVNALLLGDSALYLCASQDVLSYEQYFGPGTRLTVT.

The CDR3 nucleotides read TGTGCCAGCGGCCAGGGAGACTCTGGAAACACCATATATTTT. It codes for CASGQGDSGNTIYF. The V and J genes are TRBV6-5 and TRBJ1-3, with TRBD1 as a possible D gene (5 bases). The V gene's germline CDR1 is MNHEY and CDR2 SVGAGI. This CDR3 contains 14 residues. The V gene lost 8 bases and the J gene lost 0 bases, with 11 bases spanning the gap.

V gene TRBV24-1 combines with J gene TRBJ1-3; D uncertain. Germline assignment: CDR1 KGHDR and CDR2 SFDVKD. V was cut by 7 bases and J by 2 bases, with 5 bases left in between. The CDR3 has 12 residues. The CDR3 here is CATRDAGNTIYF. The CDR3 DNA sequence: TGTGCCACCAGGGACGCTGGAAACACCATATATTTT.

In this sample, this clonotype turned up once. The chain is built from TRBV28 and TRBJ1-2; 7 bases fit TRBD1. Germline trimming cut 5 bases from V and 0 bases from J; bases unmatched to any gene: 12. This CDR3 is built from 17 residues. Looked up from germline, CDR1 is MDHEN and CDR2 is SYDVKM. CDR3 sequence reads: CASSLNLGTDTNYGYTF. The CDR3 DNA reads as TGTGCCAGCAGTCTCAATCTAGGGACAGACACTAACTATGGCTACACCTTC.

This chain joins TRBV19 and TRBJ2-2; no reliable D call. Germline V lookup: CDR1 LNHDA, CDR2 SQIVND (reference sequence). This CDR3 has 15 amino acids. V lost 5 bases, J lost 6 bases, and 16 bases lay in between. The CDR3 spells CASSPPGAESGELFF. CDR3 in DNA: TGTGCCAGTAGTCCCCCGGGCGCGGAATCCGGGGAGCTGTTTTTT.

The chain employs TRBV28 and TRBJ2-7; 11 bases are shared with TRBD1. The CDR3 runs to 15 residues. The germline gives CDR1 MDHEN, CDR2 SYDVKM. V dropped 8 bases and J dropped 5; count of bases not matched to a gene: 11. The CDR3, as DNA: TGTGCCAGCCCACCGACCGGGACAGGGGGACACGAGCAGTACTTC. Translating gives CASPPTGTGGHEQYF.

The rearrangement uses TRBV28 and TRBJ2-1, with 9 bases lining up with TRBD1. The CDR3 is 16 amino acids. With 8 bases clipped from V and 6 bases from J, the junction kept 14 bases outside the gene matches. CDR1 MDHEN and CDR2 SYDVKM come from the germline V gene. CDR3: CASHRAPGQGFNEQFF. For the CDR3, the DNA is TGTGCCAGCCATAGGGCGCCGGGACAGGGTTTCAATGAGCAGTTCTTC.

This rearrangement joins TRBV6-2 or TRBV6-3 to TRBJ1-5; D gene unclear. Trimming took off 4 bases at V and 12 bases at J, with 13 bases between the two ends. CDR3 length: 12 amino acids. In germline, CDR1 is MNHEY, CDR2 SVGEGT. The CDR3 DNA follows: TGTGCCAGCAGTTTCCTTTCAGATAACCAGCATTTT. Its protein product is CASSFLSDNQHF.

The rearrangement joins TRBV4-3 to TRBJ2-3, with 7 bases lining up with TRBD1. Germline CDR1 reads LGHNA; CDR2 reads YSLEER. The CDR3 extends over 18 amino acids. V lost 1 base, J lost 6 bases, and 16 bases stayed unmatched. DNA for the CDR3: TGCGCCAGCAGCCAAGCGGCCGCAGGGGGTGGTCGTTGGGATACGCAGTATTTT. Translating it yields CASSQAAAGGGRWDTQYF.

In its sample, this clonotype was seen once. This chain joins TRBV7-2 and TRBJ2-3, with D unclear. Germline V lookup: CDR1 SGHTA, CDR2 FQGNSA. The CDR3 consists of 15 residues. V gave up 6 bases and J gave up 2 bases, with 15 bases separating them. The CDR3, as DNA: TGTGCCAGCAGTCTAACCCAAGCTTTCACAGATACGCAGTATTTT. Amino acid sequence: CASSLTQAFTDTQYF.

This rearrangement joins TRBV27 to TRBJ2-5; 7 bases match TRBD1. Germline CDR1 and CDR2: MNHEY and SMNVEV (reference sequence). The CDR3 spans 14 residues. V lost 5 bases to trimming and J lost 1 base; unmatched junction nucleotides: 4. CDR3 protein: CASSTWDSQETQYF. The CDR3 DNA is TGTGCCAGCAGTACCTGGGACAGCCAAGAGACCCAGTACTTC.

The CDR3 protein is CASSLNRVSLNQPQHF. CDR3 in DNA: TGTGCCAGCAGCCTGAACCGGGTCTCTCTAAATCAGCCCCAGCATTTT. J is TRBJ1-5 and V is TRBV7-8; the D is unclear. In germline, CDR1 is SGHVS, CDR2 FQNEAQ. Trimming took 5 bases from V and 4 from J, leaving 18 bases between them. This CDR3 comprises 16 residues.

In regard to this clonotype: The conserved final phenylalanine or tryptophan is absent from the CDR3, which likely points to a read error. This chain links TRBV2 with TRBJ2-1, with 8 bases identical to TRBD2. The CDR3 loop spans 17 amino acids. From germline, CDR1 is SNHLY and CDR2 FYNNEI. Trimming cost V 2 bases and J 9 bases; bases outside gene matches: 15. The CDR3 loop is CASSESLNGAGVSEQFL. The CDR3, as DNA: TGTGCCAGCAGTGAAAGTCTGAATGGAGCGGGAGTGAGTGAGCAGTTCCTC.

The V call is TRBV20-1, the J call TRBJ2-4; 7 nucleotides match TRBD2. J gave up 8 bases and V 1 base, and 8 bases lay outside the gene matches. CDR1 is DFQATT and CDR2 is SNEGSKA in the germline V gene (reference sequence). The CDR3 has 14 amino acids. CDR3 bases: TGCAGTGCTAGAGTGGGGGGGGATTTCGACATTCAGTACTTC. This codes for CSARVGGDFDIQYF.

The V gene is TRBV5-5, the J gene TRBJ1-1; D might be TRBD1 (5 bases). Trimming stripped 1 base from V and 6 bases from J, with 13 bases between. Germline lookup yields CDR1 SGHKS and CDR2 YYEKEE (reference sequence). The CDR3 loop spans 14 amino acids. Here the CDR3 reads CASSLSSQGPEAFF. The CDR3 coding sequence is TGTGCCAGCAGCTTGTCCTCCCAGGGACCTGAAGCTTTCTTT.

The chain combines TRBV2 with TRBJ1-5; D remains unclear. CDR3 length: 12 amino acids. From germline, CDR1 is SNHLY and CDR2 FYNNEI. V lost 7 bases to trimming and J lost 6 bases, with 10 bases between them. CDR3 residues: CASKRFGQPQHF. CDR3 nucleotides: TGTGCCAGCAAGAGGTTCGGTCAGCCCCAGCATTTT.